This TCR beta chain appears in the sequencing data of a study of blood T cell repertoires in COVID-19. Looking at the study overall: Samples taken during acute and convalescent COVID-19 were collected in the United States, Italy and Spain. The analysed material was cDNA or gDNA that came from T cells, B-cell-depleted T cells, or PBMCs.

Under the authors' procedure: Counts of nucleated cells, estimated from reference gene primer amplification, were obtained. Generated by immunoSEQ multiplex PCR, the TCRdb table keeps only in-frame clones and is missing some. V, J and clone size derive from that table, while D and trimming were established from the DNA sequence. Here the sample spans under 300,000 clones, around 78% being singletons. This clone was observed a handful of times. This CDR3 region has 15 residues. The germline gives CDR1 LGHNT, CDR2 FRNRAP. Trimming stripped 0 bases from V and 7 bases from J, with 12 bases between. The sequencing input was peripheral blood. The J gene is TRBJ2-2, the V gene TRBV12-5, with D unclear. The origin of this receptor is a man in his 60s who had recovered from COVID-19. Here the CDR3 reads CASGLVAGFGGELFF. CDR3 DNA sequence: TGTGCTAGTGGTTTGGTGGCCGGGTTCGGCGGGGAGCTGTTTTTT. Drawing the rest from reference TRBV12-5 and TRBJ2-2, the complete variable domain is DARVTQTPRHKVTEMGQEVTMRCQPILGHNTVFWYRQTMMQGLELLAYFRNRAPLDDSGMPKDRFSAEMPDATLATLKIQPSEPRDSAVYFCASGLVAGFGGELFFGEGSRLTVL.